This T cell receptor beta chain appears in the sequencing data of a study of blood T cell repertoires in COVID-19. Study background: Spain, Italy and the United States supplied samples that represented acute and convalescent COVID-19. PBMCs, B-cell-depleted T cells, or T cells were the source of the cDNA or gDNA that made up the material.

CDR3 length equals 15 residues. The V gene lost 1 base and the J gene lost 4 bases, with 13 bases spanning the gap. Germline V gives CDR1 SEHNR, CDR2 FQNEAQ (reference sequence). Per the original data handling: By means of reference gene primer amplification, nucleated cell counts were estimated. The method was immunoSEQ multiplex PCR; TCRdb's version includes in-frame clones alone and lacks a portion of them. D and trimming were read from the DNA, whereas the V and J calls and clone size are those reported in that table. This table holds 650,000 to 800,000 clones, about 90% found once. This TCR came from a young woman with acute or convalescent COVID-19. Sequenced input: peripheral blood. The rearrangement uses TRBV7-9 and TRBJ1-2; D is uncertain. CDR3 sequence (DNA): TGTGCCAGCAGCTTAGAAGATGCTGCGGGCTATGGCTACACCTTC. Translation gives CASSLEDAAGYGYTF.